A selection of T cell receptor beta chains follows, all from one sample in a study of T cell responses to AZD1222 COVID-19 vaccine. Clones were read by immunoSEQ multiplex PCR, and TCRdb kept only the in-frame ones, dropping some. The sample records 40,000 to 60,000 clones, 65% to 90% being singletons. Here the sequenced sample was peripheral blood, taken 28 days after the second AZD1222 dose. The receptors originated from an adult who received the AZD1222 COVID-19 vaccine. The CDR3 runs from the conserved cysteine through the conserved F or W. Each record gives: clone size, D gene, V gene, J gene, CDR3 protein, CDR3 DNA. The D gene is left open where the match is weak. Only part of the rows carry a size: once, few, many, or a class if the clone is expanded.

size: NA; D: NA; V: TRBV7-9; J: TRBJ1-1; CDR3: CASSPQGFAEAFF; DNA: TGTGCCAGCAGCCCACAGGGATTCGCTGAAGCTTTCTTT
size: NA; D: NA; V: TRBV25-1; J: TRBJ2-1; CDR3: CASSPIGLGLPYNEQFF; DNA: TGTGCCAGCAGTCCGATCGGGCTGGGACTCCCTTACAATGAGCAGTTCTTC
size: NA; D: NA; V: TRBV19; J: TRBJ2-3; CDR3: CASSPSSMSGGTQYF; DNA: TGTGCCAGTAGCCCTTCGTCGATGAGCGGAGGTACGCAGTATTTT
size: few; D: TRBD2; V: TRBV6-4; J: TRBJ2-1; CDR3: CASSSGTSNEQFF; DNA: TGTGCCAGCAGTTCCGGGACTAGCAATGAGCAGTTCTTC
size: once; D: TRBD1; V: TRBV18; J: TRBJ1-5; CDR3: CASSPTGGVSNQPQHF; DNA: TGTGCCAGCTCACCTACAGGGGGGGTTAGCAATCAGCCCCAGCATTTT
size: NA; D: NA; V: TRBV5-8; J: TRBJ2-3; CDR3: CASSHRDYSTDTQYF; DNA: TGTGCCAGCAGCCACAGGGACTACTCCACAGATACGCAGTATTTT
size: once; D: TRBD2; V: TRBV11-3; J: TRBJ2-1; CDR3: CASSAGTSGALGQFF; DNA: TGTGCCAGCAGCGCCGGGACTAGCGGAGCTTTAGGGCAGTTCTTC
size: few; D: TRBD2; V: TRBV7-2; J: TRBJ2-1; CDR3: CASSLILAGVRNKQFF; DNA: TGTGCCAGCAGCTTAATACTAGCGGGAGTTCGCAATAAGCAGTTCTTC
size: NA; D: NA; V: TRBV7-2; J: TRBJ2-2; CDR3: CASSLLRGGGTGELFF; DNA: TGTGCCAGCAGCTTGCTCAGGGGAGGGGGCACCGGGGAGCTGTTTTTT
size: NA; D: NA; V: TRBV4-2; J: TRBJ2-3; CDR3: CASSHAFSEKGPDTQYF; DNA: TGTGCCAGCAGCCACGCCTTCAGCGAGAAAGGACCAGATACGCAGTATTTT
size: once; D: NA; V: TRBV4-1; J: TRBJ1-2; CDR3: CASTWGVGSYGYTF; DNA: TGCGCCAGTACCTGGGGGGTAGGTAGCTATGGCTACACCTTC
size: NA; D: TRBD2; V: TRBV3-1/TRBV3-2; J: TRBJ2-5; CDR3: CASSQEGLAGAETQYF; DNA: TGTGCCAGCAGCCAAGAGGGACTAGCGGGAGCAGAGACCCAGTACTTC
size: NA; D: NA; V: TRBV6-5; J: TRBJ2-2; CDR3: CASSQLGYTGELFF; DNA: TGTGCCAGCAGCCAACTAGGGTACACCGGGGAGCTGTTTTTT
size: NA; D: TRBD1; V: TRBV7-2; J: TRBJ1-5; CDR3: CASSGTGNSNQPQHF; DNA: TGTGCCAGCAGCGGGACAGGGAATAGCAATCAGCCCCAGCATTTT
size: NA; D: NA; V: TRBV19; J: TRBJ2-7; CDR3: CASSADSSARGEYF; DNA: TGTGCCAGTAGTGCCGACAGTTCAGCCCGAGGGGAGTACTTC